This TCR beta chain is drawn from a study of T cell repertoires in cytomegalovirus infection. TCRdb independently ran MiXCR on the reads; one entry per CDR3 protein. The table has some 680,000 distinct CDR3 sequences, 35% seen once. This clonotype was recorded once. This sequence originates from a human donor in good health (CMV status not recorded). Some clones in this sample may be carry-over from other donors' samples. The sequenced sample consisted of PBMCs.

CDR3 amino acids: CATSRDFRSLHF. The CDR3 DNA sequence: TGTGCCACCAGCAGAGATTTCAGGTCCCTCCACTTT. The chain joins TRBV15 to TRBJ1-6, with D unresolved. V lost 0 bases and J 14 bases, leaving 8 bases between the germline ends. The CDR3 spans 12 residues. Germline V gene sequence: CDR1 LNHNV, CDR2 YYDKDF (reference sequence). The full variable domain, its missing parts supplied by reference TRBV15 and TRBJ1-6, is DAMVIQNPRYQVTQFGKPVTLSCSQTLNHNVMYWYQQKSSQAPKLLFHYYDKDFNNEADTPDNFQSRRPNTSFCFLDIRSPGLGDTAMYLCATSRDFRSLHFGNGTRLTVT.